This TCR beta chain was profiled in a study of blood T cell repertoires in COVID-19 (dated by TCRdb to about 2020). Looking at the study overall: Samples from collaborators originated in the United States, Italy and Spain and spanned both the acute and convalescent phases of COVID-19. Samples came from the ongoing ImmuneRACE study (first 160 participants) plus 1,254 subjects from 6 global collaborators. Where available, HLA class I and class II types were obtained from metadata supplied by the sample provider rather than from assay-based typing. The material from the prospective study consisted of cDNA or gDNA derived from T cells, B-cell-depleted T cells, or PBMCs. A freely available public database, intended as a resource for researchers studying the immune response to SARS-CoV-2, is where the repertoires were released. The dataset comprised deeply sampled blood TCRbeta repertoires from subjects exposed to, actively infected with, or recovered from COVID-19. The sample metadata nearly always contained a de-identified subject ID, COVID-19 status, age in years and sex. What the work shows at the level of the full study, not this receptor alone: The quantity of clinical and demographic metadata differed by source and by participant and was supplied without curation.

Enrolling through a virtual design, the prospective study's participants ranged in age from roughly 18 to 100 years and lived across about two dozen United States geographic areas. In the prospective study, participants were assigned to cohorts based on the clinical history participants reported in a screening survey and a study questionnaire. Recovered participants in ImmuneRACE Cohort 3 were defined as having two consecutive negative NP/OP PCR tests, clearance from a healthcare professional, or resolution of symptoms. In the prospective study, mobile phlebotomists collected whole blood, serum and a nasopharyngeal or oropharyngeal swab from each participant. Participants in the prospective study had the option to provide additional blood draws and questionnaires over a roughly 2-month period. Before DNA extraction, blood samples from the prospective study were shipped at room temperature or frozen.

This clone was counted ten times or more. The antigen it binds to is not known. No quality values exist for individual bases; no much larger clone is one base distant. Based on the germline V gene (reference sequence), the CDR1 and CDR2 sequences are DFQATT and SNEGSKA. Inclusive of the bounding cysteine and phenylalanine, the CDR3 is 14 residues long. CDR3 DNA is the only sequence kept; it has 42 bases, read in frame from the first base. V is reduced by 3 bases and J by 0 bases, leaving a spacing of 9 bases between them. The immunoSEQ Assay, a bias-controlled multiplex PCR, was used to amplify TCRbeta CDR3 regions from genomic DNA. As for how the authors treated the data: The number of nucleated cells in each sample was estimated by amplification of reference gene primers within the assay. To quantify the absolute abundance of each unique TCRbeta CDR3 rearrangement, sequence reads were collapsed and filtered. For each sample, productive Simpson clonality was calculated by taking the square root of Simpson's diversity index across productive rearrangements. TCRdb obtained this table from immuneACCESS and retained in-frame rearrangements with V and J assigned. These tables miss some clones; where compared with another copy, unresolved V genes account for less than half of the shortfall, and the remainder is unexplained. V, J and clone size derive from that table, while D and trimming were established from the DNA sequence. Here the sample has under 150,000 clones; roughly four fifths occur a single time. The ten biggest clones cover approximately 20% of the sample.

The clonotype comes from a man younger than 45 who had recovered from COVID-19. The source material was PBMCs or T cells enriched from blood (not recorded which). The V gene is TRBV20-1 and the J gene is TRBJ1-5, with the D segment identity uncertain. This receptor has the CDR3 CSASATDSNQPQHF. The nucleotide sequence is given as TGCAGTGCTAGTGCTACAGATAGCAATCAGCCCCAGCATTTT.